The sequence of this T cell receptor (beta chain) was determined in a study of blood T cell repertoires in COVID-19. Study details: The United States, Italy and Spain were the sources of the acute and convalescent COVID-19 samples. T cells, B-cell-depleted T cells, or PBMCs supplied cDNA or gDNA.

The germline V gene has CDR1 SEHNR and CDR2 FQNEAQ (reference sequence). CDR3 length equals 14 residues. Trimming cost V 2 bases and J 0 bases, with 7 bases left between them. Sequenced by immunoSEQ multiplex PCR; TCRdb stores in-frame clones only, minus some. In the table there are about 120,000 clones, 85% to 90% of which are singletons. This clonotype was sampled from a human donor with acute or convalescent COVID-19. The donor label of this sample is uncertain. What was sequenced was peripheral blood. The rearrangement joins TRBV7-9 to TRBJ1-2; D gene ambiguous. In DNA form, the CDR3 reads TGTGCCAGCAGCTTAACGGGTCCTAACTATGGCTACACCTTC. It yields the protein CASSLTGPNYGYTF.